This is a list of T cell receptor beta chains from one sample in a study of memory CD4+ T cells and cytomegalovirus serostatus. Data came from immunoSEQ multiplex PCR; TCRdb stores just in-frame clones and leaves some out. The table includes tens of thousands of clones, 70% to 75% detected once. The sequenced sample was memory CD4+ T cells from blood. Receptors were obtained from an adult in good health and CMV-seropositive. CDR3s include the opening cysteine and the closing phenylalanine or tryptophan. A D gene is named only where the DNA matches it firmly. Clone size is shown for a subset of rows, as once, few, many or a class of expanded clone.

TRBJ2-1,TRBD2,-,TRBV5-1,TGCGCCAGCAGCTCCCGGACTAGCGGGAGCGGTGAGCAGTTCTTC,CASSSRTSGSGEQFF
TRBJ1-1,TRBD1,-,TRBV18,TGTGCCAGCTCACCCGGACAGGGGCAGTACACTGAAGCTTTCTTT,CASSPGQGQYTEAFF
TRBJ1-5,-,-,TRBV18,TGTGCCAGCTCCCCCGGTAATAGCAATCAGCCCCAGCATTTT,CASSPGNSNQPQHF
TRBJ2-5,-,-,TRBV28,TGTGCCAGCAGTAGGTCTAGCGTGGGACAAGAGACCCAGTACTTC,CASSRSSVGQETQYF
TRBJ2-7,-,-,TRBV9,TGTGCCAGCAGCGTAGGACAGGTAGGGCACGAGCAGTACTTC,CASSVGQVGHEQYF
TRBJ2-1,TRBD2,-,TRBV5-1,TGCGCCAGCAGCTTGGGGGGGACGACTAGCTTAGATGAGCAGTTCTTC,CASSLGGTTSLDEQFF
TRBJ2-5,-,-,TRBV1,TGCACCAGCAGCCAAGATCCGATGGGCGGGAGTAGAGCAGAGACCCAGTACTTC,CTSSQDPMGGSRAETQYF
TRBJ1-1,-,-,TRBV6-5,TGTGCCAGCAGTTACCTCGGAACTGAAGCTTTCTTT,CASSYLGTEAFF
TRBJ1-1,TRBD1,-,TRBV30,TGTGCCTGGAGTCGGGGGACAGACACTGAAGCTTTCTTT,CAWSRGTDTEAFF
TRBJ1-2,-,-,TRBV6-6,TGTGCCAGCATAGGGGACACCCATGGCTACACCTTC,CASIGDTHGYTF
TRBJ2-1,-,-,TRBV11-3,TGTGCCAGCAGCATGGACAGTAACAATGAGCAGTTCTTC,CASSMDSNNEQFF
TRBJ1-2,-,-,TRBV4-3,TGCGCCAGCAGCCAAGAACTGTATGTCTATGGCTACACCTTC,CASSQELYVYGYTF
TRBJ2-7,-,few,TRBV7-8,TGTGCCAGCAGCTTAGCCTGGGGCGAGATAAGCTCCTACGAGCAGTACTTC,CASSLAWGEISSYEQYF
TRBJ2-7,-,-,TRBV7-2,TGTGCCAGCAGCTTAGAAGGCAGTAAGGGGGACGAGCAGTACTTC,CASSLEGSKGDEQYF
TRBJ1-1,-,few,TRBV7-3,TGTGCCAGCAGCTTACTCCCGCGACAGCCTGAAGCTTTCTTT,CASSLLPRQPEAFF
TRBJ1-2,TRBD1,few,TRBV5-8,TGTGCCAGCAGGTTGACAGGGGAAGGCTACACCTTC,CASRLTGEGYTF
TRBJ2-3,TRBD1,-,TRBV18,TGTGCCAGCTCACGATTACAGGGGCAAGAGGATACGCAGTATTTT,CASSRLQGQEDTQYF
TRBJ2-4,-,-,TRBV18,TGTGCCAGCTCCCTTGGCGATGAAAACATTCAGTACTTC,CASSLGDENIQYF
TRBJ1-5,-,-,TRBV28,TGTGCCAGCAGTTTTTCCGACAGGCCCGGGCAGCCCCAGCATTTT,CASSFSDRPGQPQHF
TRBJ2-6,-,-,TRBV2,TGTGCCAGCAGCCAGACAGGACGCGGGACTTTC,CASSQTGRGTF
TRBJ2-3,TRBD2,-,TRBV10-3,TGTGCCATCAGTTCCCTAGCGGGGCCGACCACAGATACGCAGTATTTT,CAISSLAGPTTDTQYF
TRBJ1-1,-,few,TRBV6-6,TGTGCCAGCAGTTACGGCGGAATCATGAACACTGAAGCTTTCTTT,CASSYGGIMNTEAFF
TRBJ1-3,TRBD1,-,TRBV7-2,TGTGCCAGCAGCTCAGACGGGACAGGTTTATATTTT,CASSSDGTGLYF
TRBJ1-5,-,-,TRBV7-9,TGTGCCAGCAGCTTAGGATCCGAAGCCAATCAGCCCCAGCATTTT,CASSLGSEANQPQHF
TRBJ2-7,-,-,TRBV11-2,TGTGCCAGCAGCTTGTCCGAGACGCCGCCGGGGGAGCAGTACTTC,CASSLSETPPGEQYF
TRBJ2-1,TRBD2,-,TRBV4-2,TGTGCCAGCAGCCAAGATGGGTCTAGCGGGGGTGCAAATGAGCAGTTCTTC,CASSQDGSSGGANEQFF
TRBJ2-1,-,once,TRBV5-1,TGCGCCAGCAGTGAGGGGGCGGGGTGGACCAACAATGAGCAGTTCTTC,CASSEGAGWTNNEQFF
TRBJ1-1,-,few,TRBV30,TGTGCCTGGAGTGTATGGGGAGTTGGCACTGAAGCTTTCTTT,CAWSVWGVGTEAFF
TRBJ2-7,TRBD2,-,TRBV28,TGTGCCAGCACCACTAGCGTTTACGAGCAGTACTTC,CASTTSVYEQYF
TRBJ1-2,-,-,TRBV11-3,TGTGCCAGCAGCTTAGGGCAGGACAGCACCTATGGCTACACCTTC,CASSLGQDSTYGYTF
TRBJ2-5,-,-,TRBV15,TGTGCCACCAAGAGGGGGGGCCAAGAGACCCAGTACTTC,CATKRGGQETQYF
TRBJ1-1,TRBD1,-,TRBV6-5,TGTGCCAGCAGTAGTCAGGGGGACAACACTGAAGCTTTCTTT,CASSSQGDNTEAFF
TRBJ2-7,TRBD1,-,TRBV19,TGTGCCAGTAGTCGGACAGGGGATGGTAACTACGAGCAGTACTTC,CASSRTGDGNYEQYF
TRBJ1-4,-,-,TRBV7-2,TGTGCCAGCAGCTTATTTGGGCCTATAGCAACTAATGAAAAACTGTTTTTT,CASSLFGPIATNEKLFF
TRBJ2-3,-,-,TRBV29-1,TGCAGCGTTGGGGTCGGGCCTAGCACAGATACGCAGTATTTT,CSVGVGPSTDTQYF
TRBJ1-5,TRBD1,-,TRBV6-1,TGTGCCAGCACGCCGGGACAGGGTCAAAATCAGCCCCAGCATTTT,CASTPGQGQNQPQHF
TRBJ2-5,TRBD2,-,TRBV5-6,TGTGCCAGCAGCATGCGACTAGCGGGAGGAGGAGAGACCCAGTACTTC,CASSMRLAGGGETQYF
TRBJ2-2,-,-,TRBV28,TGTGCCAGCAGTTCGCACACCGGGGAGCTGTTTTTT,CASSSHTGELFF
TRBJ1-2,-,-,TRBV30,TGTGCCTGGAGTTCGTCGGGGGAAGGTGGCTACACCTTC,CAWSSSGEGGYTF
TRBJ1-1,-,-,TRBV30,TGTGCCTGGAGGGGGGCGGTGTCCGCTTTCTTT,CAWRGAVSAFF
TRBJ1-1,-,-,TRBV6-5,TGTGCCAGCAGCCTCAGACCTGGGAACACTGAAGCTTTCTTT,CASSLRPGNTEAFF
TRBJ1-1,-,-,TRBV30,TGTGCCGCGGGACTCCTGAACACTGAAGCTTTCTTT,CAAGLLNTEAFF
TRBJ2-1,-,-,TRBV9,TGTGCCAGCAGCGTCAGAGCGGAAGCTTACAATGAGCAGTTCTTC,CASSVRAEAYNEQFF
TRBJ2-2,-,medium-sized,TRBV27,TGTGCCAGCAGTCTCCTAACACATGCCGGGGAGCTGTTTTTT,CASSLLTHAGELFF
TRBJ1-1,TRBD1,-,TRBV7-9,TGTGCCAGCAGCTCTCGACAGGGTCCGGGCACTGAAGCTTTCTTT,CASSSRQGPGTEAFF
TRBJ1-2,TRBD1,medium-sized,TRBV2,TGTGCCAGCAGTGTCCGGACAGGGGACTATGGCTACACCTTC,CASSVRTGDYGYTF
TRBJ2-1,-,-,TRBV2,TGTGCCAGCAGTGAAAGTCGGGCCCCGAACAATGAGCAGTTCTTC,CASSESRAPNNEQFF
TRBJ2-7,TRBD1,-,TRBV18,TGTGCCAGCTCACGGCAGGGGGCAGGAAACGAGCAGTACTTC,CASSRQGAGNEQYF
TRBJ1-2,-,-,TRBV7-9,TGTGCCAGCAGCTTAGAGGGGCAGGGAGGAGGCTACACCTTC,CASSLEGQGGGYTF
TRBJ1-5,TRBD1,-,TRBV18,TGTGCCAGCTCACCCGGGACAGGAATCAATCAGCCCCAGCATTTT,CASSPGTGINQPQHF
TRBJ1-4,TRBD1,-,TRBV30,TGTGCCTGGAGACGTTCCGGGACAGGTGGTGAAAAACTGTTTTTT,CAWRRSGTGGEKLFF
TRBJ1-2,-,-,TRBV11-2,TGTGCCAGCAGCTTATTAACCAGGGAGATCGGCTACACCTTC,CASSLLTREIGYTF
TRBJ2-1,TRBD2,-,TRBV2,TGTGCCAGCAGTGCCGGCGCGGGAGGGCGTAATGAGCAGTTCTTC,CASSAGAGGRNEQFF
TRBJ2-3,-,-,TRBV6-5,TGTGCCAGCAGTCCAGGGACAGATACGCAGTATTTT,CASSPGTDTQYF